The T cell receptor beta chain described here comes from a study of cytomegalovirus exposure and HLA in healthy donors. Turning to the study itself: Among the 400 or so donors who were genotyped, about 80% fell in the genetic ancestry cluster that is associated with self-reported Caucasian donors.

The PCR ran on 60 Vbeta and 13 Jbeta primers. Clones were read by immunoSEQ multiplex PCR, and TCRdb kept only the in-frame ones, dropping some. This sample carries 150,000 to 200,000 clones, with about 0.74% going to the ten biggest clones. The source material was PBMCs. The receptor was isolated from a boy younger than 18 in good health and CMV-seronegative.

CDR3: CASSQDRGDTQYF. CDR3 DNA: TGCGCCAGCAGCCAAGATCGGGGAGATACGCAGTATTTT. The rearrangement joins TRBV4-3 to TRBJ2-3, with D possibly matching TRBD2 (5 bases). V lost 0 bases to trimming and J lost 5 bases, with 6 bases between them. Germline V lookup: CDR1 LGHNA, CDR2 YSLEER. The length of the CDR3 is 13 residues.